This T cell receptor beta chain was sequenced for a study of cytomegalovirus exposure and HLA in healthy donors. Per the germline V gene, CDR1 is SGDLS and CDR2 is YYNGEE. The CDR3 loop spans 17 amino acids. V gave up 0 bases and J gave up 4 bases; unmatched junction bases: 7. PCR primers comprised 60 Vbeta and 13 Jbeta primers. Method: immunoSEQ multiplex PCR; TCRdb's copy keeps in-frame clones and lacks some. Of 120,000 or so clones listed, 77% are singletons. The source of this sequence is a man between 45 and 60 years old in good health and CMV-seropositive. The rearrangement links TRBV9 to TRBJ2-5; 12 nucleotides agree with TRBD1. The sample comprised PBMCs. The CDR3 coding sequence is TGTGCCAGCAGCGTAGTTGGGACAGGGGGCATCGGAGAGACCCAGTACTTC. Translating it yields CASSVVGTGGIGETQYF.